The present entry profiles one T cell receptor beta chain with its context. Only in-frame clones appear in the TCRdb table, and some are missing; sequencing was by immunoSEQ multiplex PCR. Altogether about 49,000 clones are present, about 89% being singletons, with the ten largest covering 2% to 2.5%. This CDR3 is built from 13 residues. Germline values: CDR1 LNHDA, CDR2 SQIVND (reference sequence). Trimming at V came to 2 bases and at J to 6 bases, leaving 2 bases not matched to a gene. This sample stems from a study of blood T cell repertoires in COVID-19. Across the study: COVID-19 samples from acute and convalescent phases originated in the United States, Italy and Spain. PBMCs, B-cell-depleted T cells, or T cells provided the cDNA or gDNA that made up the material.

Sequencing was done on a sample of peripheral blood. This TCR was sampled from an elderly woman with COVID-19, enrolled during active disease. The V gene is TRBV19, the J gene TRBJ2-3; 7 nucleotides match TRBD1. The CDR3 loop is CASSIQGDDTQYF. Written as DNA, the CDR3 is TGTGCCAGTAGTATACAGGGGGACGATACGCAGTATTTT. The full variable domain, with the rest looked up from reference TRBV19 and TRBJ2-3, is DGGITQSPKYLFRKEGQNVTLSCEQNLNHDAMYWYRQDPGQGLRLIYYSQIVNDFQKGDIAEGYSVSREKKESFPLTVTSAQKNPTAFYLCASSIQGDDTQYFGPGTRLTVL.